This T cell receptor (beta chain) was retrieved from a study of Ad26.COV2.S vaccination and SARS-CoV-2 variants. Profiled with immunoSEQ multiplex PCR; TCRdb holds only in-frame clones, not every one. Of 400,000 to 450,000 clones listed, 80% to 95% were seen once; the top ten hold more than 9%. Treatment: some 19 received Ad26.COV2.S at low or high dose, single or two shots; about 5 received placebo; per-sample allocation not given. Each sample was drawn 63 days after the first injection (of vaccine or placebo). The donor was a Boston adult aged 18-55 years. CDR1 and CDR2 from the germline V gene are MDHEN and SYDVKM. The V segment lost 5 bases and the J segment 3 bases; nucleotides outside the gene matches: 9. The CDR3 extends over 16 amino acids.

V and J are TRBV28 and TRBJ2-3; 9 nucleotides align to TRBD2. This TCR was recovered from a person between 18 and 65 years old who received the Ad26.COV2.S COVID-19 vaccine or a placebo. Sample: peripheral blood, taken in a trial of Ad26.COV2.S vaccine versus placebo. This CDR3 is CASSHRLAEYTDTQYF. The CDR3 bases are TGTGCCAGCAGTCACCGACTAGCGGAATATACAGATACGCAGTATTTT.